This T cell receptor (beta chain) stems from a study of blood T cells in healthy people across ages (dated by TCRdb to the mid-2010s). Concerning the study at large: In model experiments, template switching captured about one uniquely barcoded TCR beta cDNA molecule for every two T cells. Age-related changes in TCR beta repertoire diversity were measured in the study by deep sequencing normalized with unique cDNA molecular identifiers. For two donors (one aged 18 to 29 and one aged 80 or older), the study analyzed two additional independent replicas of 1 million unique cDNA reads from the same blood draw. Donors were grouped into four age groups: young (average 16 years), middle-aged (approximately 41), aged (approximately 58) and long-lived (approximately 78).

Per the germline V gene (reference sequence), LNHNV is the CDR1 and YYDKDF is the CDR2. Including the terminal cysteine and phenylalanine, the CDR3 comprises 16 residues. Only the CDR3 portion is preserved as DNA: 48 bases, with reading frame beginning at the first base. V has 8 bases trimmed and J has 2 bases trimmed; junction bases matching no gene number 12. Library generation was performed with 5' RACE. Data came from an Illumina HiSeq 2500. A second PCR of 7 to 11 cycles was run with a J-beta primer mix and a sample-barcoded 5' primer. A unique molecular identifier was introduced onto each TCR beta cDNA molecule by a template-switch 5' adaptor carrying 12 random nucleotides. At least 2.5 million CDR3-containing paired-end reads were obtained from each sample. The Mint cDNA synthesis kit, primed by a TRBC-specific oligonucleotide, was used to synthesize first-strand cDNA from all RNA. Following uracil-DNA glycosylase treatment, a first 18-cycle PCR with universal primers M1SS and BC2_uni_R was performed on all cDNA. Regarding the original processing steps: Each sample was normalized by randomly selecting 1 million high-quality reads, each carrying a distinct molecular identifier. Reads with shared molecular identifiers were discarded instead of being binned into consensus sequences. CDR3 identification, clonotype clustering and error correction used MiTCR with a Q25 quality threshold and the strictest error-elimination algorithm. A nonparametric unseen species model with Euler transformation was used to estimate a lower bound on total TCR beta diversity. TCRdb reprocessed the public reads (quality trimming at Q25 with fastp, clone calling with MiXCR) and kept in-frame beta chains. Entries that share a CDR3 protein sequence are merged under the most common genes and DNA. These V and J calls are TCRdb output, not the study's own analysis. The sample includes 600,000 to 850,000 distinct CDR3 sequences, with roughly 25% observed a single time. 9.4% of the sample is in the top ten clones.

The study at large found these results: The CMV infection status of donors was not known, potentially confounding age-related changes in expanded clonotypes. As age increased, observed TCR beta diversity per million T cells dropped in a roughly linear way, and a significant reduction was already evident by age roughly 36. Compared with the aged group, the long-lived group had more naive CD4+ T cells, fewer expanded clones and increased TCR diversity, suggesting age selection. Observed TCR beta diversity correlated strongly with the percentage of naive T cells measured by flow cytometry. Estimates of total diversity from one million sequenced T cells were regarded as lower bounds and underestimates. Bulk unsorted PBMC profiling prevented conclusive comparison of naive and antigen-experienced compartments.

The 40 or so donors, aged 6 to 90 years, were systemically healthy Caucasian individuals from Russia. About 9.1 milliliters of peripheral blood were collected from each donor into EDTA-treated Vacutainer tubes. Ficoll-Paque density-gradient centrifugation was used to isolate PBMCs, with at least 6 million obtained per sample. Total RNA was extracted from PBMCs with Trizol reagent, with at least 5.5 micrograms obtained per sample. Naive CD45RAhigh/CD27high T cell percentages were measured by flow cytometry on a PBMC aliquot from every donor. Details on this clonotype: Its antigen remains unidentified. Base qualities are not recorded, but no much larger clone differs from it by a single base.

The sample also formed part of further work on T cells of mothers and their children. As that second study puts it: The donors were nine systemically healthy Caucasian individuals, made up of three mothers and their six children. cDNA synthesis used all of the extracted RNA, with roughly 1.5 ug of RNA in each 15 ul reaction. In the second PCR, sample barcodes and 2-4 random nucleotides were introduced via the M1S primer. Over 8.5 million TCR beta CDR3 reads came from each mother, compared with around 3 million reads from each child. Thymic selection shapes the output of TCR recombination in a similar way in related and unrelated pairs, and inherited differences have a minor effect. Normalized repertoire overlap in related mother-child pairs was always slightly higher than in unrelated mother-child pairs, but the difference was never significant. With a sensitivity of approximately 96 clones per million clonotypes, no persistent microchimeric T cell clones were detected. Deep NGS was used in the study to compare the TCR beta repertoires of mothers and children and to look for features that separate related mother-child pairs from unrelated individuals. The mean age was around 40 +/- 4 years for the mothers and about 10 +/- 4 years for the children. Libraries were sequenced on Illumina HiSeq 2000 with 100+100 nt paired-end reads after adapter ligation with NEBNext reagents. To prevent cross-contamination, the mother and child libraries were prepared a month apart and were sequenced in separate runs. For each donor, between roughly 450,000 and 2,100,000 distinct TCR beta clonotypes were identified. Naive TCR beta clonotypes were estimated from low-frequency clonotypes matched to each donor's FACS-determined naive share, without sorting.

The receptor's source is a boy aged 10-17 years in good health. The chain joins TRBV15 to TRBJ2-3; the central 8 bases match TRBD1. The sample taken for sequencing was blood. This receptor carries the CDR3 CATRFGTGLFTDTQYF. The nucleotide sequence reads TGTGCCACCCGTTTTGGGACAGGCCTCTTCACAGATACGCAGTATTTT.